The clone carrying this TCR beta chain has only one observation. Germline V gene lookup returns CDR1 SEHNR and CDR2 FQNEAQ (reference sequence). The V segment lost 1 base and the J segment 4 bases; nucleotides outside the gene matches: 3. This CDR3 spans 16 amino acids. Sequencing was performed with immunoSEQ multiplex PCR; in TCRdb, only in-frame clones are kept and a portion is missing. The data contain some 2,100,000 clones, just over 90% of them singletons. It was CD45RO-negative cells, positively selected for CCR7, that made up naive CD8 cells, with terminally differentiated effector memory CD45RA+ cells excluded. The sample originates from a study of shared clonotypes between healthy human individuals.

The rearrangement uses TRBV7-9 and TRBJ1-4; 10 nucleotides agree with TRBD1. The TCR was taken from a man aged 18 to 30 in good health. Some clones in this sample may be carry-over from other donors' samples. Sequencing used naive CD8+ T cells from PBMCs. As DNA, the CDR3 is TGTGCCAGCAGCTTAGAGGGACAGGGGATTAATGAAAAACTGTTTTTT. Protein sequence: CASSLEGQGINEKLFF.